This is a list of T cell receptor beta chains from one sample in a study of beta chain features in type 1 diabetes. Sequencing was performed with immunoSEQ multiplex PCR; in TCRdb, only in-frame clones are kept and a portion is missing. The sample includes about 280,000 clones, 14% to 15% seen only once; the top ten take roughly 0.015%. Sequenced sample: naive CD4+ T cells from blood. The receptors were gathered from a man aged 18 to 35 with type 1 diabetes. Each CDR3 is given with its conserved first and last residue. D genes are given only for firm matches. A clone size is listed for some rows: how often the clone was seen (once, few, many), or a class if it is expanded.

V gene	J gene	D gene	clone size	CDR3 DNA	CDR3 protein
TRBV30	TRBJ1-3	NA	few	TGTGCTCGGAGCTCTGGAAACACCATATATTTT	CARSSGNTIYF
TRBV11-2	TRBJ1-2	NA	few	TGTGCCAGCAGCTCCCTTCGAGGGCCAGCAACTAACTATGGCTACACCTTC	CASSSLRGPATNYGYTF
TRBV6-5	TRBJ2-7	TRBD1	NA	TGTGCCAGCAGTACACAGGGGAGCGAGCAGTACTTC	CASSTQGSEQYF
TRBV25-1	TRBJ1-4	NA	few	TGTGCCAGCAGTGGAGGGTGGAGTGAAAAACTGTTTTTT	CASSGGWSEKLFF
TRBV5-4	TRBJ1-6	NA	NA	TGTGCCAGCAGCACAGGACCCGAACATTCACCCCTCCACTTT	CASSTGPEHSPLHF
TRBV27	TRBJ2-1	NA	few	TGTGCCAGCAGTTGGGGCCACGACTCCTACAATGAGCAGTTCTTC	CASSWGHDSYNEQFF
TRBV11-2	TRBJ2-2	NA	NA	TGTGCCAGCAGCGCGAGCGGTGTCGGGGAGCTGTTTTTT	CASSASGVGELFF
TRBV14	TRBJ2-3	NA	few	TGTGCCAGCAGCCTGCGGGACAGAGCTTTCACAGATACGCAGTATTTT	CASSLRDRAFTDTQYF
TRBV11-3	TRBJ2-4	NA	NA	TGTGCCAGCAGCGTATGGGGCCAGGGAGCCAAAAACATTCAGTACTTC	CASSVWGQGAKNIQYF
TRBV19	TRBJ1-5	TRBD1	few	TGTGCCAGTAGTACATCGACAGGGTCAGGGGAGCCCCAGCATTTT	CASSTSTGSGEPQHF
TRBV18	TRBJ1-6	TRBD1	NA	TGTGCCAGCTCACCAAGGACAGGGCCGCATAATTCACCCCTCCACTTT	CASSPRTGPHNSPLHF
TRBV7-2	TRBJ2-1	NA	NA	TGTGCCAGCAGCTTGACACAGGGTCATGAGCAGTTCTTC	CASSLTQGHEQFF
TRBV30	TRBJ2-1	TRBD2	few	TGTGCCTGGAATCGTCTAGCGGGAGGCAACGAGCAGTTCTTC	CAWNRLAGGNEQFF
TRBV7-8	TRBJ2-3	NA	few	TGTGCCAGCAGCTTTTCTAGCACAGATACGCAGTATTTT	CASSFSSTDTQYF
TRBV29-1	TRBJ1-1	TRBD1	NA	TGCAGCGCTGAGGGGGAGACGGGACAGGGCAACACTGAAGCTTTCTTT	CSAEGETGQGNTEAFF
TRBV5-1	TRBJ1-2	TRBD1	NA	TGCGCCAGCAGCCCGGGACAGGGAGGGAATGGCTACACCTTC	CASSPGQGGNGYTF
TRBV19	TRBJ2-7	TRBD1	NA	TGTGCCAGTAGTAGGGACAGGGTCTACGAGCAGTACTTC	CASSRDRVYEQYF
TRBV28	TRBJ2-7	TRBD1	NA	TGTGCCGGAGCAGGGGGTCTCTCCTACGAGCAGTACTTC	CAGAGGLSYEQYF
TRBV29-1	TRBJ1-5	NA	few	TGCAGCGTGTCCGGGGGGGGTAATCAGCCCCAGCATTTT	CSVSGGGNQPQHF
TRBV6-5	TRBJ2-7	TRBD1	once	TGTGCCAGCAGCGCCCCGGGACAGGGTTCCTACGAGCAGTACTTC	CASSAPGQGSYEQYF
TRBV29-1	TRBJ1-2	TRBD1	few	TGCAGCGTTAGGGGACAGGGGGCCGTATTAGACACCTTC	CSVRGQGAVLDTF
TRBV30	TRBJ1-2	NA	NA	TGTGCCTGGAGTGAGAGGGCCAGCGGAGGCTACACCTTC	CAWSERASGGYTF
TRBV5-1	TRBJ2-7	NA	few	TGCGCCAGTTCAGAGGCCTACGAGCAGTACTTC	CASSEAYEQYF